What follows are 20 T cell receptor beta chains derived from one specimen sequenced in a study of cytomegalovirus exposure and HLA in healthy donors. Both 60 Vbeta primers and 13 Jbeta primers went into the PCR. Profiled with immunoSEQ multiplex PCR; TCRdb holds only in-frame clones, not every one. In the table there are fewer than 250,000 clones, around 86% of which are singletons. Material: PBMCs. All receptors come from a woman between 50 and 59 years old in good health and CMV-seropositive.

This chain uses TRBV27 with TRBJ1-4, with D possibly matching TRBD1 (5 bases). The V gene's germline CDR1 is MNHEY and CDR2 SMNVEV (reference sequence). This CDR3 is built from 15 residues. Trimming pared 6 bases from V and 5 bases from J, leaving 16 bases between. The CDR3 DNA follows: TGTGCCAGCAGGGGGCTTGATGTATTAAATGAAAAACTGTTTTTT. Protein product: CASRGLDVLNEKLFF.

The CDR3 loop is CASSWDRGANTGELFF. Written as DNA, the CDR3 is TGTGCCAGCAGCTGGGACAGGGGCGCGAACACCGGGGAGCTGTTTTTT. The chain has TRBV5-4 and TRBJ2-2; 10 bases match TRBD1. This CDR3 is built from 16 residues. V trimming: 3 bases; J trimming: 0 bases; junction bases outside the gene matches: 2. The V gene's germline CDR1 is SGHNT and CDR2 YYREEE (reference sequence).

The chain combines TRBV5-1 with TRBJ2-3; possible D gene TRBD2, 6 bases. V lost 6 bases to trimming and J lost 7 bases, with 15 bases between them. From germline, CDR1 is SGHRS and CDR2 YFSETQ. The CDR3 consists of 13 residues. The CDR3 is CASNRDSQNTQYF. CDR3 nucleotides: TGCGCCAGCAACCGGGACTCGCAGAATACGCAGTATTTT. The entire variable domain, with the rest obtained from reference TRBV5-1 and TRBJ2-3, is as follows: KAGVTQTPRYLIKTRGQQVTLSCSPISGHRSVSWYQQTPGQGLQFLFEYFSETQRNKGNFPGRFSGRQFSNSRSEMNVSTLELGDSALYLCASNRDSQNTQYFGPGTRLTVL.

The table lists this clone with a few counts. Here the CDR3 DNA reads TGTGCCAGCAGCCTTCGGACAGGTGAAGCTTTCTTT. As protein: CASSLRTGEAFF. The chain combines TRBV5-4 with TRBJ1-1, with 7 bases identical to TRBD1. The CDR3 loop spans 12 amino acids. The germline V gene encodes CDR1 SGHNT and CDR2 YYREEE (reference sequence). V gave up 4 bases and J gave up 7 bases; unmatched junction bases: 4.

V and J are TRBV7-9 and TRBJ1-2; 9 bases match TRBD1. Trimming at V came to 5 bases and at J to 4 bases, leaving 17 bases not matched to a gene. CDR3 length: 18 amino acids. Germline V CDR1 and CDR2: SEHNR, FQNEAQ (reference sequence). The DNA for the CDR3 is TGTGCCAGCAGCCCATTGAACAGGGGGCTCCTGGTTCTCTATGGCTACACCTTC. It is translated as CASSPLNRGLLVLYGYTF.

This clone is a singleton in its sample. This rearrangement joins TRBV30 to TRBJ1-2; D might be TRBD1 (5 bases). Trimming stripped 8 bases from V and 8 bases from J, with 18 bases between. Germline V gene data show CDR1 as GTSNPN and CDR2 as SVGIG (reference sequence). CDR3 length equals 12 residues. DNA of the CDR3: TGTGCCAACGGAGGGGATTATATGGGCTACACCTTC. Protein: CANGGDYMGYTF.

The chain carries TRBV4-3 and TRBJ1-3, with 10 positions matching TRBD1. This CDR3 is 14 amino acids long. CDR1 and CDR2 (germline): LGHNA, YSLEER. Losses at the gene ends were 5 bases for V and 6 bases for J; bases not matched to a gene: 4. The CDR3 sequence: CASSFGTGENTIYF. The CDR3 DNA reads TGCGCCAGCAGCTTCGGGACAGGGGAAAACACCATATATTTT.

This clone showed up many times. The genes are TRBV27 and TRBJ1-1; 7 bases agree with TRBD1. The CDR3 spans 12 residues. Trimming at V came to 5 bases and at J to 11 bases, leaving 8 bases not matched to a gene. Germline CDR1 reads MNHEY; CDR2 reads SMNVEV (reference sequence). CDR3 loop: CASSRTQGSAFF. As DNA, the CDR3 is TGTGCCAGCAGTCGGACACAGGGGAGCGCTTTCTTT.

The V gene is TRBV5-1, the J gene TRBJ2-7, with a tentative D call TRBD1 (6 bases). Trimming shortened V by 1 base and J by 3 bases, and 11 bases separated the two germline ends. The germline gives CDR1 SGHRS, CDR2 YFSETQ. This CDR3 region has 14 residues. As DNA, the CDR3 is TGCGCCAGCAGCTTGAAGACAGGCGACTACGAGCAGTACTTC. Translated, it gives CASSLKTGDYEQYF. The full variable domain, completed using reference TRBV5-1 and TRBJ2-7, is KAGVTQTPRYLIKTRGQQVTLSCSPISGHRSVSWYQQTPGQGLQFLFEYFSETQRNKGNFPGRFSGRQFSNSRSEMNVSTLELGDSALYLCASSLKTGDYEQYFGPGTRLTVT.

The rearrangement links TRBV6-1 to TRBJ1-6; D might be TRBD1 (5 bases). Germline lookup yields CDR1 MNHNS and CDR2 SASEGT. V shed 2 bases and J shed 13 bases, with 15 bases lying between them. There are 14 residues in the CDR3. The CDR3 reads CASSESDSLFPLHF. The CDR3 bases are TGTGCCAGCAGTGAAAGTGACAGCCTATTCCCCCTCCACTTT.

The chain is built from TRBV7-9 and TRBJ2-5; no clear D gene. CDR3 length: 12 amino acids. CDR1 is SEHNR, CDR2 FQNEAQ, per germline (reference sequence). Trimming removed 0 bases from V and 5 bases from J, with 4 bases in between. The CDR3 coding sequence is TGTGCCAGCAGCTTAGCTGCGGAGACCCAGTACTTC. Protein: CASSLAAETQYF.

The rearrangement uses TRBV5-1 and TRBJ2-5, with 8 bases lining up with TRBD2. Germline CDR1 reads SGHRS; CDR2 reads YFSETQ. V shed 4 bases and J 7 bases; nucleotides not matched to a gene: 15. There are 16 residues in the CDR3. Here the CDR3 DNA reads TGCGCCAGCAGCCCCGACTCGACTAGCGTCGTGGGGACCCAGTACTTC. Translation: CASSPDSTSVVGTQYF. Looking up the rest from reference TRBV5-1 and TRBJ2-5 gives the full variable domain: KAGVTQTPRYLIKTRGQQVTLSCSPISGHRSVSWYQQTPGQGLQFLFEYFSETQRNKGNFPGRFSGRQFSNSRSEMNVSTLELGDSALYLCASSPDSTSVVGTQYFGPGTRLLVL.

Only one count was recorded for this clone. The CDR3 here is CASSTRSFGGTEAFF. Written as DNA, the CDR3 is TGTGCCAGTAGTACCCGGTCTTTTGGAGGCACTGAAGCTTTCTTT. The chain links TRBV19 to TRBJ1-1; no clear D gene. The CDR3 covers 15 residues. The V gene's germline CDR1 is LNHDA and CDR2 SQIVND (reference sequence). Trimming left V 4 bases short and J 4 bases short, with 16 bases between.

About this clone: The same CDR3 is also encoded by other DNA sequences in this sample. This CDR3 reads CASSEDMNTEAFF. As DNA, the CDR3 is TGTGCCAGCAGTGAAGACATGAACACTGAAGCTTTCTTT. The genes are TRBV2 and TRBJ1-1; D unresolved. The ends were cut back, 1 base at V and 0 bases at J, with 3 bases in the middle. This CDR3 region has 13 residues. Looked up from germline, CDR1 is SNHLY and CDR2 is FYNNEI. Supplemented by reference TRBV2 and TRBJ1-1, the full variable domain reads EPEVTQTPSHQVTQMGQEVILRCVPISNHLYFYWYRQILGQKVEFLVSFYNNEISEKSEIFDDQFSVERPDGSNFTLKIRSTKLEDSAMYFCASSEDMNTEAFFGQGTRLTVV.

DNA for the CDR3: TGTGCCAGCAGCTTTCGCAGGGTACCGATTAAGAGCTCCTACGAGCAGTACTTC. Amino acids: CASSFRRVPIKSSYEQYF. The rearrangement uses TRBV7-3 and TRBJ2-7, with D maybe TRBD1 (5 bases). This CDR3 is built from 18 residues. V was shortened by 3 bases and J by 0 bases, with 21 bases between the two germline ends. Germline CDR1 reads SGHTA; CDR2 reads FQGTGA.

The rearrangement uses TRBV6-5 and TRBJ1-2; TRBD1 is a possible D gene (6 bases). Between the trimmed V and J ends, which lost 6 bases and 4 bases, there was a span of 12 bases. Germline V gene lookup returns CDR1 MNHEY and CDR2 SVGAGI. The CDR3 covers 13 residues. CDR3 coding DNA: TGTGCCAGCAGCAACAGGGTCGCCTATGGCTACACCTTC. Residues: CASSNRVAYGYTF.

This sequence joins TRBV7-9 and TRBJ1-2; D not certain. The V gene lost 3 bases and the J gene lost 6 bases, with 11 bases spanning the gap. This CDR3 is 13 amino acids long. Germline loops: CDR1 SEHNR, CDR2 FQNEAQ (reference sequence). This chain's CDR3 is CASSFPVRDGYTF. In DNA form, the CDR3 reads TGTGCCAGCAGCTTTCCGGTGCGCGATGGCTACACCTTC.

The CDR3 DNA follows: TGTGCCAGCAGCTTATTGGGATCGGGGGGTCAATTTGGAGAGACCCAGTACTTC. This translates into CASSLLGSGGQFGETQYF. This rearrangement joins TRBV7-3 to TRBJ2-5; TRBD2 aligns across 7 bases. V gave up 2 bases and J gave up 4 bases; unmatched junction bases: 16. CDR3 size: 18 residues. Looked up from germline, CDR1 is SGHTA and CDR2 is FQGTGA.

The rearrangement uses TRBV5-1 and TRBJ2-3, with 11 bases lining up with TRBD1. The CDR3 is 15 residues long. The V gene end was trimmed by 2 bases and the J gene end by 3 bases; junction bases not matched to a gene: 2. Germline values: CDR1 SGHRS, CDR2 YFSETQ. As DNA, the CDR3 is TGCGCCAGCAGCTTCGGGACAGGGGGGACAGATACGCAGTATTTT. Encoded protein: CASSFGTGGTDTQYF.

The count of this clone is one. The chain couples TRBV27 to TRBJ2-1, with 7 bases matching TRBD1. The CDR3 is 13 amino acids. In germline, CDR1 is MNHEY, CDR2 SMNVEV (reference sequence). The ends lost 6 bases at V and 9 bases at J; junction bases unmatched: 8. CDR3 amino acids: CASRRRPGGEQFF. CDR3 DNA sequence: TGTGCCAGCAGAAGAAGACCAGGGGGTGAGCAGTTCTTC.